The 19 T cell receptor beta chains below all came from one sample that was sequenced in a study of T cells in Graves' hyperthyroidism and ophthalmopathy. Researchers took RNA transcripts and amplified the TCR beta CDR3 regions from them. When the TCR CDR3 underwent first-round RT-PCR, the HTBI primer set was used. Each CDR3 protein is one row after TCRdb ran MiXCR on the multiplex PCR reads. The data contain about 400,000 distinct CDR3 sequences, about a sixth of them seen just once; the ten biggest clones take up around 30%. The sample comprised blood. The receptors come from a woman in her late teens or twenties with Graves' hyperthyroidism that later progressed to Graves' ophthalmopathy.

The chain links TRBV20-1 to TRBJ2-5; no clear D. The ends were cut back, 1 base at V and 1 base at J, with 4 bases in the middle. The CDR3 has 12 residues. Germline V lookup: CDR1 DFQATT, CDR2 SNEGSKA (reference sequence). For the CDR3, the DNA is TGCAGTGCTAGAGGTTTCCAAGAGACCCAGTACTTC. This gives the protein CSARGFQETQYF.

On this clonotype itself: A much larger clone lies one base from this, so it may be a read error. The genes are TRBV28 and TRBJ2-2; 10 bases line up with TRBD2. Germline lookup yields CDR1 MDHEN and CDR2 SYDVKM. CDR3 length equals 15 residues. Trimming removed 6 bases from V and 6 bases from J; junction bases left unmatched: 7. CDR3 in amino acids: CASRLPSGGAGELFF. The CDR3 coding sequence is TGTGCCAGCAGGTTGCCCAGCGGGGGGGCCGGGGAGCTGTTTTTT.

In this sample, this clonotype turned up many times. The V gene is TRBV9, the J gene TRBJ2-3; TRBD2 matches 10 bases. Germline assignment: CDR1 SGDLS and CDR2 YYNGEE. J lost 3 bases, V lost 4 bases, and 8 bases had no gene match. This CDR3 has 16 amino acids. CDR3 amino acids: CASSFFRTSGTDTQYF. The CDR3 DNA reads as TGTGCCAGCAGCTTCTTTCGGACTAGCGGTACAGATACGCAGTATTTT.

In this sample, this clonotype turned up many times. The V call is TRBV7-9, the J call TRBJ2-7; 7 bases are a match to TRBD1. Losses at the gene ends were 3 bases for V and 5 bases for J; bases not matched to a gene: 7. Germline V gives CDR1 SEHNR, CDR2 FQNEAQ (reference sequence). CDR3 length: 14 amino acids. Here the CDR3 reads CASSFRTGGNEQYF. The CDR3, as DNA: TGTGCCAGCAGCTTTCGGACAGGTGGCAACGAGCAGTACTTC.

This clonotype was seen a single time. This chain links TRBV5-5 with TRBJ1-5; TRBD1 is a possible D gene (5 bases). V was clipped by 0 bases and J by 2 bases, with 12 bases between them. The CDR3 consists of 16 residues. The germline CDR1 and CDR2 sequences are SGHKS and YYEKEE (reference sequence). The CDR3 DNA reads as TGTGCCAGCAGCTTGGGGGGCGGCGATGGCAATCAGCCCCAGCATTTT. It specifies CASSLGGGDGNQPQHF. The full variable domain, rest sourced from reference TRBV5-5 and TRBJ1-5, is DAGVTQSPTHLIKTRGQQVTLRCSPISGHKSVSWYQQVLGQGPQFIFQYYEKEERGRGNFPDRFSARQFPNYSSELNVNALLLGDSALYLCASSLGGGDGNQPQHFGDGTRLSIL.

This clonotype was counted many times. The chain has TRBV27 and TRBJ2-1; TRBD1 agrees at 8 bases. The V and J ends lost 0 bases and 3 bases, in that order; junction bases with no gene match: 7. The germline CDR1 and CDR2 sequences are MNHEY and SMNVEV (reference sequence). The CDR3 consists of 17 residues. CDR3 nucleotide sequence: TGTGCCAGCAGTTTATCGAGAAGGGACAGGTTCTACAATGAGCAGTTCTTC. Protein sequence: CASSLSRRDRFYNEQFF.

This clonotype occurred many times. The chain has TRBV7-2 and TRBJ2-7, with D possibly TRBD2 on 6 matching bases. Trimming removed 4 bases at V and 2 bases at J, with 18 bases between. The CDR3 loop spans 16 amino acids. Germline V gene sequence: CDR1 SGHTA, CDR2 FQGNSA. For the CDR3, the DNA is TGTGCCAGCAGCTCAGACCCGGGACTTACCCCCTACGAGCAGTACTTC. Residues: CASSSDPGLTPYEQYF.

This clonotype was observed at least ten times. J is TRBJ1-2 and V is TRBV6-1, with D possibly being TRBD1 (5 bases). This CDR3 spans 15 amino acids. Germline-derived CDR1 and CDR2 are MNHNS and SASEGT. The V end was cut by 4 bases, the J end by 4 bases, with 16 bases between. The CDR3 coding sequence is TGTGCCAGCAGTGTTAACCAGGGAGACGGCTATGGCTACACCTTC. Protein: CASSVNQGDGYGYTF.

To note about this clonotype: Just one base apart from a much larger clone, this may be a read error. This likely comes from a read error, as the CDR3 has no conserved phenylalanine or tryptophan at its end. The V call is TRBV5-1, the J call TRBJ2-5; 7 positions agree with TRBD1. This CDR3 has 16 amino acids. Looked up from germline, CDR1 is SGHRS and CDR2 is YFSETQ. With 4 bases clipped from V and 5 bases from J, the junction kept 14 bases outside the gene matches. The CDR3 region has the DNA TGCGCCAGCAGCCAAGGGACAGCACCCTCGGGGGAGACCCAGTACCTC. Residues: CASSQGTAPSGETQYL.

The sample holds many counts of this clonotype. The CDR3 here is CSARDRLAVSYEQYF. For the CDR3, the DNA is TGCAGTGCTAGAGATCGACTAGCGGTCTCCTACGAGCAGTACTTC. V is TRBV20-1 and J is TRBJ2-7; TRBD2 agrees at 9 bases. The CDR3 extends over 15 amino acids. The germline CDR1 and CDR2 sequences are DFQATT and SNEGSKA (reference sequence). V trimming: 0 bases; J trimming: 0 bases; junction bases outside the gene matches: 3.

In DNA, the CDR3 is TGTGCCAGCAGACGAATCGGGACTAGCGGGAACAATGAGCAGTTCTTC. Residues: CASRRIGTSGNNEQFF. The chain joins TRBV27 to TRBJ2-1; 13 bases are a match to TRBD2. V dropped 6 bases and J dropped 5; count of bases not matched to a gene: 7. There are 16 residues in the CDR3. CDR1 MNHEY and CDR2 SMNVEV come from the germline V gene (reference sequence).

This clonotype turned up a few times. The V call is TRBV19, the J call TRBJ2-5; TRBD1 matches at 11 bases. This CDR3 is built from 16 residues. Germline V gene lookup returns CDR1 LNHDA and CDR2 SQIVND (reference sequence). J was trimmed by 3 bases and V by 7 bases; bases with no gene match: 10. This CDR3 reads CASTVTGTGGKETQYF. CDR3 sequence (DNA): TGTGCCAGTACCGTTACCGGGACAGGGGGAAAAGAGACCCAGTACTTC.

This clonotype turned up a few times. The gene calls are TRBV20-1 and TRBJ1-2, with D uncertain. Per germline, CDR1 DFQATT and CDR2 SNEGSKA (reference sequence). This CDR3 has 14 amino acids. Trimming shortened V by 0 bases and J by 5 bases, and 13 bases separated the two germline ends. DNA for the CDR3: TGCAGTGCTAGAGATCGTGGGAGGGTATATGGCTACACCTTC. Translation gives CSARDRGRVYGYTF.

This clonotype has only one observation. This rearrangement joins TRBV20-1 to TRBJ1-3; D call uncertain. CDR1 and CDR2 (germline): DFQATT, SNEGSKA (reference sequence). This CDR3 has 15 residues. Trimming pared 0 bases from V and 0 bases from J, leaving 9 bases between. The CDR3 loop is CSARDLTYSGNTIYF. Here the CDR3 DNA reads TGCAGTGCTAGAGATCTGACCTACTCTGGAAACACCATATATTTT.

Many counts were recorded for this clonotype. This chain uses TRBV28 with TRBJ2-5; TRBD2 aligns across 15 bases. Looked up from germline, CDR1 is MDHEN and CDR2 is SYDVKM. With 5 bases clipped from V and 13 bases from J, the junction kept 23 bases outside the gene matches. The length of the CDR3 is 19 residues. CDR3 sequence: CASSTPVPPGLAGGRSLYF. In DNA form, the CDR3 reads TGTGCCAGCAGTACCCCAGTACCCCCGGGACTAGCGGGAGGAAGGAGTCTGTACTTC. Using reference TRBV28 and TRBJ2-5 for the parts outside the CDR3, the full variable domain is DVKVTQSSRYLVKRTGEKVFLECVQDMDHENMFWYRQDPGLGLRLIYFSYDVKMKEKGDIPEGYSVSREKKERFSLILESASTNQTSMYLCASSTPVPPGLAGGRSLYFGPGTRLLVL.

This chain links TRBV12-3 or TRBV12-4 with TRBJ2-3, with no clear D. This CDR3 region has 14 residues. The germline V and J ends were trimmed by 3 bases and 0 bases, with 7 bases remaining between them. The CDR3 here is CASSFRWSTDTQYF. In nucleotides, the CDR3 is TGTGCCAGCAGTTTTCGGTGGAGCACAGATACGCAGTATTTT.

This clonotype has at least ten counts. The genes are TRBV28 and TRBJ2-1, with 7 bases identical to TRBD2. With V trimmed by 2 bases and J by 8 bases, 6 bases remained unmatched. CDR1 is MDHEN, CDR2 SYDVKM, per germline. CDR3 length: 14 amino acids. The CDR3 bases are TGTGCCAGCAGTTTAGGCGGGAGCTTCGATGAGCAGTTCTTC. Protein: CASSLGGSFDEQFF.

V usage is TRBV29-1 and J usage is TRBJ2-3, with D possibly being TRBD2 (5 bases). The germline V and J ends were trimmed by 7 bases and 6 bases, with 17 bases remaining between them. This CDR3 region has 13 residues. The germline V gene has CDR1 SQVTM and CDR2 ANQGSEA. The CDR3 is CSAETLTGDTQYF. The CDR3 DNA reads as TGCAGCGCTGAGACACTCACGGGGGATACGCAGTATTTT.

This clonotype was recorded at least ten times. The chain couples TRBV20-1 to TRBJ2-2, with 10 bases matching TRBD1. Germline loops: CDR1 DFQATT, CDR2 SNEGSKA (reference sequence). V lost 2 bases, J lost 7 bases, and 10 bases stayed unmatched. The CDR3 totals 16 residues. CDR3 protein: CSARPTGTGVFGELFF. The CDR3 nucleotides read TGCAGTGCTAGACCGACCGGGACAGGGGTGTTCGGGGAGCTGTTTTTT.